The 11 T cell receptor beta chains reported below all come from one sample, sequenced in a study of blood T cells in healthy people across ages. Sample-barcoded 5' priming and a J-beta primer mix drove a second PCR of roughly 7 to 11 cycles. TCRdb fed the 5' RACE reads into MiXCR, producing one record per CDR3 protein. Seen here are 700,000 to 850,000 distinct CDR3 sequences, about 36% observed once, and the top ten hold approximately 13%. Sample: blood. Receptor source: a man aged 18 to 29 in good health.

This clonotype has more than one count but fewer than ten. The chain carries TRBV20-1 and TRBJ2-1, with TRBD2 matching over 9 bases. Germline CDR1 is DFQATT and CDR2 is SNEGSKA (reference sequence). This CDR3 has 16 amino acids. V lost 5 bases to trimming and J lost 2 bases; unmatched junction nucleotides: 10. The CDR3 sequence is CSAYPTSGQAYNEQFF. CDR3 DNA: TGCAGTGCTTATCCGACTAGCGGACAGGCCTACAATGAGCAGTTCTTC.

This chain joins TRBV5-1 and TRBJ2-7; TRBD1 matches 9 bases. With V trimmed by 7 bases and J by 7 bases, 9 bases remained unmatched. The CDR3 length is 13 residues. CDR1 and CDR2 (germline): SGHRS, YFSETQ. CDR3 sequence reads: CASRDRVNNEQYF. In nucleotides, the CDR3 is TGCGCCAGCCGGGACAGGGTAAACAATGAGCAGTACTTC.

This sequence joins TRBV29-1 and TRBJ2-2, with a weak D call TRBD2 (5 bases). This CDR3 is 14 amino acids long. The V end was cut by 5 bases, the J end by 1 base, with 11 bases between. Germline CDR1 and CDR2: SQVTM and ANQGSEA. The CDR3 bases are TGCAGCGTTCGGCGCGCGGGGAACACCGGGGAGCTGTTTTTT. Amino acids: CSVRRAGNTGELFF.

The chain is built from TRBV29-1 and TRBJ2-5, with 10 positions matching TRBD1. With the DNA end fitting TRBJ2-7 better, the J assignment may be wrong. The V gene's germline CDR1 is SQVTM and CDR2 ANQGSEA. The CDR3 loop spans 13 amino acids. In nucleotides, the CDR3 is TGCAGCGTTGAAGGACAGGGGGCGGGCGAGCAGTACTTC. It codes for CSVEGQGAGEQYF.

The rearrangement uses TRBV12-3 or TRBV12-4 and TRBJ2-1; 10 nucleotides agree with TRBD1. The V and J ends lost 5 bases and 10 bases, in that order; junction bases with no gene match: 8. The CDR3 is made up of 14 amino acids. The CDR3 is CASSRDRGLYEQFF. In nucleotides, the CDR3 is TGTGCCAGCAGTCGGGACAGGGGATTGTACGAGCAGTTCTTC.

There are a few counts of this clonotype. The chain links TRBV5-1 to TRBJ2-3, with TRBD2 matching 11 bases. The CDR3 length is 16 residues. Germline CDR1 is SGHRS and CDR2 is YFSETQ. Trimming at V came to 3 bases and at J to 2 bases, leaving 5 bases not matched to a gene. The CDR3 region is CASSSGTSGPTDTQYF. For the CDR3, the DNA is TGCGCCAGCAGCTCTGGGACTAGCGGCCCCACAGATACGCAGTATTTT.

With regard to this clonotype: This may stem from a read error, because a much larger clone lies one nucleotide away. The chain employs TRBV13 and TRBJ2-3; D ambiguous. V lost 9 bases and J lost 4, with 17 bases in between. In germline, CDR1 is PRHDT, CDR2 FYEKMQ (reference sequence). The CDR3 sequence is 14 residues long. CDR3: CASNLGRRPDTQYF. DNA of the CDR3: TGTGCCAGTAACCTTGGACGGAGACCAGATACGCAGTATTTT.

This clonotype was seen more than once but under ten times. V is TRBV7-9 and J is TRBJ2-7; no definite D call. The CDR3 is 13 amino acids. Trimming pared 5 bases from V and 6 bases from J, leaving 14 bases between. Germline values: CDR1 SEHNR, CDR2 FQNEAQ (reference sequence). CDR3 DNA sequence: TGTGCCAGCAGCACATCATCCGACGGCGAGCAGTACTTC. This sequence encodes CASSTSSDGEQYF.

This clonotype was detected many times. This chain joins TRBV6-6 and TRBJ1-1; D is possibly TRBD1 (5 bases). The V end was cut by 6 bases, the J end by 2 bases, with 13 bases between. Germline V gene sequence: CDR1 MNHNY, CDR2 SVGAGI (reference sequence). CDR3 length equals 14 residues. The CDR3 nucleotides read TGTGCCAGCAGCCCGGGGGGGGGAAACACTGAAGCTTTCTTT. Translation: CASSPGGGNTEAFF.

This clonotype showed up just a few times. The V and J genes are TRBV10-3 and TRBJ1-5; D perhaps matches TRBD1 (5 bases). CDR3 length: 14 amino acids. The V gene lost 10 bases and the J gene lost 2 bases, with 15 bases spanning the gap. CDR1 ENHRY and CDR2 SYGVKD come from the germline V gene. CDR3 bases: TGTGCCACTTCAGCGGGGGAACGCAATCAGCCCCAGCATTTT. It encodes CATSAGERNQPQHF.

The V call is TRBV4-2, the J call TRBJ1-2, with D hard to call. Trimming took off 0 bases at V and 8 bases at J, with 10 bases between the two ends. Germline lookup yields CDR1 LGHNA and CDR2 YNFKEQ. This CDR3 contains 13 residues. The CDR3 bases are TGTGCCAGCAGCCAAGAAACTCCCAACGGCTACACCTTC. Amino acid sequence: CASSQETPNGYTF.